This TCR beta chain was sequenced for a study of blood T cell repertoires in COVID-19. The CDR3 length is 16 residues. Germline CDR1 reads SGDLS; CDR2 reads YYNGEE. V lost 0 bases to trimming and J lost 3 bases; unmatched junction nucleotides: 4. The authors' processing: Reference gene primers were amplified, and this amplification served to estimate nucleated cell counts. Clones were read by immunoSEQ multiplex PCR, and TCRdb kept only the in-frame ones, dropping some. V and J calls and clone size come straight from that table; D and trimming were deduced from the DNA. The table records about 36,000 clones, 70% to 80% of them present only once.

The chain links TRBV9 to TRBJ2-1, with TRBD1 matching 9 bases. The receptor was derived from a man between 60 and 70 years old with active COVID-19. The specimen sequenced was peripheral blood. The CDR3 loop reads CASSVVGDRVYNEQFF. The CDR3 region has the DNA TGTGCCAGCAGCGTAGTAGGGGACAGGGTCTACAATGAGCAGTTCTTC.